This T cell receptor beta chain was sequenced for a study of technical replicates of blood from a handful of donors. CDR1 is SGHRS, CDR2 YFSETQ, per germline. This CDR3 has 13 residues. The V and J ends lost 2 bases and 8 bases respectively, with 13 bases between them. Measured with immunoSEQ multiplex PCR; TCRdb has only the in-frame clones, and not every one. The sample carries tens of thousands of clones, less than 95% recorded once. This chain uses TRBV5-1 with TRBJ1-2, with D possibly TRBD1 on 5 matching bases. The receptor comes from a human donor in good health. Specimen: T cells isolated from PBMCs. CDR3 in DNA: TGCGCCAGCAGCTTAGCAGGGCGGAGCGGCTACACCTTC. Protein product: CASSLAGRSGYTF.